The 3 T cell receptor beta chains below were found in one sample sequenced in a study of blood T cell repertoires in COVID-19. Repertoires were generated with immunoSEQ multiplex PCR, while TCRdb's copy carries only in-frame clones and drops some. In the table there are 150,000 or so clones, roughly four fifths of which are singletons. The source material was peripheral blood. The receptor source for this set is a woman at least 80 years old with active or convalescent COVID-19.

This chain links TRBV3-1 (or the pseudogene TRBV3-2) with TRBJ2-1; tentatively, D is TRBD2 (5 bases). The germline CDR1 and CDR2 sequences are LGHDT and YNNKEL (reference sequence). The CDR3 consists of 18 residues. The V gene lost 4 bases and the J gene lost 8 bases, with 27 bases spanning the gap. CDR3 coding DNA: TGTGCCAGCAGCCTACATACCTTACCGGGTTTAACTAGGGATGAGCAGTTCTTC. It specifies CASSLHTLPGLTRDEQFF.

The gene calls are TRBV7-2 and TRBJ2-7; TRBD1 matches at 8 bases. From germline, CDR1 is SGHTA and CDR2 FQGNSA. V gave up 5 bases and J gave up 0 bases; unmatched junction bases: 9. This CDR3 contains 16 residues. The CDR3 coding sequence is TGTGCCAGCAGCAAGCGACAGGGGTTCGGCTCCTACGAGCAGTACTTC. This sequence encodes CASSKRQGFGSYEQYF.

The chain carries TRBV19 and TRBJ1-6; 9 bases map to TRBD1. Germline V gives CDR1 LNHDA, CDR2 SQIVND (reference sequence). V trimming: 6 bases; J trimming: 4 bases; junction bases outside the gene matches: 4. This CDR3 is built from 15 residues. The CDR3 bases are TGTGCCAGTAGGGGACAGGGTCTTTATAATTCACCCCTCCACTTT. It specifies CASRGQGLYNSPLHF.